Below, 22 T cell receptor beta chains from the same sample are listed, as sequenced in a study of T-cell memory formation after mild COVID-19. From the 5' RACE reads, TCRdb called clonotypes with MiXCR, one entry per CDR3 protein. The sample carries about 88,000 distinct CDR3 sequences, roughly 25% recorded once. Sequencing used PBMCs or a T cell subset sorted from them (not recorded which). Receptors originate from a man younger than 35 who had mild COVID-19 (a few samples of this study predate the infection). Cell type and time point are not known.

The chain is built from TRBV27 and TRBJ2-2, with D perhaps matching TRBD2 (6 bases). The germline V and J ends were trimmed by 6 bases and 0 bases, with 14 bases remaining between them. Germline CDR1 MNHEY, CDR2 SMNVEV (reference sequence). This CDR3 contains 16 residues. The DNA of the CDR3 is TGTGCCAGCAGCTCTATACTAGCCGCGAACACCGGGGAGCTGTTTTTT. This gives the protein CASSSILAANTGELFF.

This clonotype was counted a few times. The chain uses TRBV5-4 and TRBJ2-1; D is unresolved. This CDR3 contains 15 residues. V was cut by 1 base and J by 1 base, with 9 bases left in between. The germline V gene has CDR1 SGHNT and CDR2 YYREEE (reference sequence). For the CDR3, the DNA is TGTGCCAGCAGCTTGACTGACTCTTCCTACAATGAGCAGTTCTTC. Residues: CASSLTDSSYNEQFF.

V is TRBV7-2 and J is TRBJ2-2, with D possibly being TRBD1 (6 bases). Germline V lookup: CDR1 SGHTA, CDR2 FQGNSA. Deletions cut 3 bases from V and 6 bases from J, with 8 bases between. This CDR3 has 13 residues. CDR3 nucleotide sequence: TGTGCCAGCAGCTTTCAGGGGTCCGGGGAGCTGTTTTTT. Amino acids: CASSFQGSGELFF.

Ten or more counts support this clonotype. The rearrangement uses TRBV6-5 and TRBJ2-1; D is perhaps TRBD1 (7 bases). V was trimmed by 6 bases and J by 7 bases, leaving 19 bases between them. This CDR3 is built from 15 residues. From germline, CDR1 is MNHEY and CDR2 SVGAGI. For the CDR3, the DNA is TGTGCCAGCAGCGCCGCGGGGCCAGGGGGTAATGAGCAGTTCTTC. Its translation: CASSAAGPGGNEQFF.

The chain has TRBV15 and TRBJ1-5; D might be TRBD1 (6 bases). V was clipped by 5 bases and J by 4 bases, with 15 bases between them. Germline CDR1 and CDR2: LNHNV and YYDKDF (reference sequence). The CDR3 is 15 amino acids. This CDR3 reads CATSFGGGPNQPQHF. CDR3 nucleotides: TGTGCCACCAGCTTCGGAGGGGGACCTAATCAGCCCCAGCATTTT. Full variable domain (missing parts from reference TRBV15 and TRBJ1-5): DAMVIQNPRYQVTQFGKPVTLSCSQTLNHNVMYWYQQKSSQAPKLLFHYYDKDFNNEADTPDNFQSRRPNTSFCFLDIRSPGLGDTAMYLCATSFGGGPNQPQHFGDGTRLSIL.

The chain joins TRBV5-1 to TRBJ1-2; 10 nucleotides agree with TRBD1. This CDR3 has 15 residues. V was pared by 3 bases and J by 3 bases, with 5 bases of the junction left unmatched. Germline CDR1 is SGHRS and CDR2 is YFSETQ. The CDR3, as DNA: TGCGCCAGCAGCTACCGGGACAGGGGTCACTATGGCTACACCTTC. Its translation is CASSYRDRGHYGYTF.

The rearrangement links TRBV6-2 or TRBV6-3 to TRBJ2-7; TRBD1 is a possible D gene (6 bases). This CDR3 spans 14 amino acids. The germline V gene has CDR1 MNHEY and CDR2 SVGEGT. Trimming stripped 8 bases from V and 0 bases from J, with 14 bases between. Here the CDR3 DNA reads TGTGCCAGCGGGCAGGGGATTCGCTCCTACGAGCAGTACGTC. Translated: CASGQGIRSYEQYV.

The V gene is TRBV14, the J gene TRBJ2-6; 8 bases agree with TRBD1. Trimming removed 0 bases from V and 1 base from J; junction bases left unmatched: 8. There are 19 residues in the CDR3. CDR1 and CDR2 from the germline V gene are SGHDN and FVKESK. In DNA form, the CDR3 reads TGTGCCAGCAGCCAAGAACATGGGACAGGCCTATCTGGGGCCAACGTCCTGACTTTC. Translating it yields CASSQEHGTGLSGANVLTF.

The rearrangement joins TRBV4-3 to TRBJ2-2; 7 nucleotides align to TRBD1. This CDR3 spans 15 amino acids. V shed 0 bases and J 4 bases; nucleotides not matched to a gene: 2. Per the germline V gene, CDR1 is LGHNA and CDR2 is YSLEER. The DNA of the CDR3 is TGCGCCAGCAGCCAAGAAACAGGGGCCACCGGGGAGCTGTTTTTT. It translates to CASSQETGATGELFF.

The chain uses TRBV4-3 and TRBJ2-1; either TRBD1 or TRBD2 may fit D (5 bases each). CDR1 and CDR2 (germline): LGHNA, YSLEER. Between the trimmed V and J ends, which lost 0 bases and 5 bases, there was a span of 14 bases. CDR3 length: 16 residues. The CDR3 DNA sequence: TGCGCCAGCAGCCAAGATGAGTGGGGGACCAACAATGAGCAGTTCTTC. The encoded protein is CASSQDEWGTNNEQFF.

The chain has TRBV5-4 and TRBJ2-4, with 12 bases identical to TRBD2. The germline V gene encodes CDR1 SGHNT and CDR2 YYREEE (reference sequence). This CDR3 spans 16 amino acids. J gave up 1 base and V 4 bases, and 3 bases lay outside the gene matches. The CDR3 region is CASSELAGGAKNIQYF. DNA of the CDR3: TGTGCCAGCAGCGAACTAGCGGGGGGTGCCAAAAACATTCAGTACTTC.

This clonotype was seen more than once but under ten times. J is TRBJ2-7 and V is TRBV7-8; D may be TRBD2 (6 bases). The CDR3 covers 14 residues. V was trimmed by 3 bases and J by 0 bases, leaving 9 bases between them. CDR1 is SGHVS and CDR2 is FQNEAQ in the germline V gene. The CDR3 region has the DNA TGTGCCAGCAGCTTTGGGGGGAGCTCCTACGAGCAGTACGTC. It codes for CASSFGGSSYEQYV.

This clonotype was detected only a few times. The rearrangement joins TRBV3-1 to TRBJ1-5; no definite D call. Germline V gives CDR1 LGHDT, CDR2 YNNKEL (reference sequence). V was cut by 7 bases and J by 2 bases, with 6 bases left in between. The CDR3 is 12 residues long. For the CDR3, the DNA is TGTGCCAGCAAGTCTGGCAATCAGCCCCAGCATTTT. Encoded protein: CASKSGNQPQHF.

This clonotype was counted only a few times. V is TRBV2 and J is TRBJ1-1; 7 bases agree with TRBD1. CDR3 length equals 16 residues. V gave up 4 bases and J gave up 3 bases; unmatched junction bases: 11. Germline CDR1 reads SNHLY; CDR2 reads FYNNEI. CDR3 sequence (DNA): TGTGCCAGCAGTGGGGTCAAGGGGGCGCGGTACACTGAAGCTTTCTTT. Protein: CASSGVKGARYTEAFF. Supplemented by reference TRBV2 and TRBJ1-1, the full variable domain reads EPEVTQTPSHQVTQMGQEVILRCVPISNHLYFYWYRQILGQKVEFLVSFYNNEISEKSEIFDDQFSVERPDGSNFTLKIRSTKLEDSAMYFCASSGVKGARYTEAFFGQGTRLTVV.

This clonotype was found a few times. CDR3 sequence: CASSQEGWETDTQYF. Written as DNA, the CDR3 is TGTGCCAGCAGCCAGGAAGGGTGGGAGACAGATACGCAGTATTTT. The gene calls are TRBV9 and TRBJ2-3; a possible D gene is TRBD2 (5 bases). This CDR3 contains 15 residues. CDR1 is SGDLS and CDR2 is YYNGEE in the germline V gene. V lost 4 bases, J lost 3 bases, and 15 bases lay in between.

This clonotype was detected a few times. The CDR3, as DNA: TGCAGTGCCACCCTGGGACTATTATACACAGATACGCAGTATTTT. It specifies CSATLGLLYTDTQYF. This chain links TRBV20-1 with TRBJ2-3; 7 nucleotides line up with TRBD2. The CDR3 is made up of 15 amino acids. The J segment lost 2 bases and the V segment lost 6 bases, leaving 11 bases of the junction unmatched. CDR1 and CDR2 (germline): DFQATT, SNEGSKA (reference sequence).

This clonotype was recorded once. The chain couples TRBV7-9 to TRBJ1-4; D perhaps matches TRBD1 (6 bases). CDR1 SEHNR and CDR2 FQNEAQ come from the germline V gene (reference sequence). Trimming took off 11 bases at V and 0 bases at J, with 19 bases between the two ends. The CDR3 spans 16 residues. The CDR3: CAGGAFQGATNEKLFF. DNA for the CDR3: TGTGCCGGGGGGGCGTTCCAGGGTGCAACTAATGAAAAACTGTTTTTT.

This CDR3 reads CASSLGTVEQFF. CDR3 DNA sequence: TGTGCCAGCAGCTTAGGGACAGTTGAGCAGTTCTTC. This chain links TRBV11-2 with TRBJ2-1, with a possible D match to TRBD1 (6 bases). Trimming pared 1 base from V and 9 bases from J, leaving 7 bases between. There are 12 residues in the CDR3. Per germline, CDR1 SGHAT and CDR2 FQNNGV.

The chain uses TRBV25-1 and TRBJ2-5; D is perhaps TRBD1 (5 bases). V was shortened by 1 base and J by 3 bases, with 9 bases between the two germline ends. The CDR3 consists of 14 residues. Germline assignment: CDR1 MGHDK and CDR2 SYGVNS. CDR3 sequence (DNA): TGTGCCAGCAGTGAATGGGAAGGGGAAGAGACCCAGTACTTC. Its protein is CASSEWEGEETQYF. Using reference TRBV25-1 and TRBJ2-5 for the parts outside the CDR3, the full variable domain is EADIYQTPRYLVIGTGKKITLECSQTMGHDKMYWYQQDPGMELHLIHYSYGVNSTEKGDLSSESTVSRIRTEHFPLTLESARPSHTSQYLCASSEWEGEETQYFGPGTRLLVL.

The rearrangement links TRBV11-2 to TRBJ2-4; maybe TRBD1 (5 bases). V gave up 4 bases and J gave up 2 bases, with 18 bases separating them. This CDR3 region has 17 residues. The germline V gene encodes CDR1 SGHAT and CDR2 FQNNGV. The CDR3 protein is CASSSSSGIGTKNIQYF. The CDR3 region has the DNA TGTGCCAGCAGCTCCTCATCAGGGATTGGAACCAAAAACATTCAGTACTTC.

A few counts support this clonotype. The rearrangement uses TRBV7-2 and TRBJ2-1; a possible D gene is TRBD2 (6 bases). Trimming stripped 6 bases from V and 8 bases from J, with 20 bases between. The CDR3 is 15 amino acids. Germline CDR1 and CDR2: SGHTA and FQGNSA. This CDR3 is CASSLVTLEGYEQFF. The CDR3, as DNA: TGTGCCAGCAGTCTTGTTACTCTGGAGGGATATGAGCAGTTCTTC. The full variable domain, rest sourced from reference TRBV7-2 and TRBJ2-1, is GAGVSQSPSNKVTEKGKDVELRCDPISGHTALYWYRQSLGQGLEFLIYFQGNSAPDKSGLPSDRFSAERTGGSVSTLTIQRTQQEDSAVYLCASSLVTLEGYEQFFGPGTRLTVL.

The V gene is TRBV4-3, the J gene TRBJ2-3; either TRBD1 or TRBD2 may fit D (5 bases each). The CDR3 is made up of 16 amino acids. Trimming removed 3 bases from V and 3 bases from J, with 16 bases in between. Germline-derived CDR1 and CDR2 are LGHNA and YSLEER. This chain's CDR3 is CASSHERVQGTDTQYF. In DNA form, the CDR3 reads TGCGCCAGCAGCCACGAGAGGGTGCAGGGTACAGATACGCAGTATTTT.